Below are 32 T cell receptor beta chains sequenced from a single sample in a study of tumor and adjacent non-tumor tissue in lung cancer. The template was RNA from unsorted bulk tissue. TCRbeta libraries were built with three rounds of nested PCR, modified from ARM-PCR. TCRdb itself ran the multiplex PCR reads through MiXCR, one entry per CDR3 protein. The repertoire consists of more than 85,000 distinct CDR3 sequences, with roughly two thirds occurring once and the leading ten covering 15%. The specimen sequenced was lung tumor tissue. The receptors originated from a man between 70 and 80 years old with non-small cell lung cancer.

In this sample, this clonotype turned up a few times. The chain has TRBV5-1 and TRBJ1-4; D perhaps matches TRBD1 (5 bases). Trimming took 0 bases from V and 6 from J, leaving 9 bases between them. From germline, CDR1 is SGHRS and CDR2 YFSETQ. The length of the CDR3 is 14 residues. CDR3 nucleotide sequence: TGCGCCAGCAGCTTGGAGCGGGGGGATGAAAAACTGTTTTTT. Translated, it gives CASSLERGDEKLFF.

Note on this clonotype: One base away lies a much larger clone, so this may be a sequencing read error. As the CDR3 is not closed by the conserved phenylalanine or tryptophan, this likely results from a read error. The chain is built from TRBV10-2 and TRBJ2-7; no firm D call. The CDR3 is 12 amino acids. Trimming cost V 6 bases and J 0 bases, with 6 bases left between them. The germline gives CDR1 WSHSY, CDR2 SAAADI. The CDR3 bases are TGCGCCAGCAGCGGCACCTCCTACGAGCAGTACTCC. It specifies CASSGTSYEQYS.

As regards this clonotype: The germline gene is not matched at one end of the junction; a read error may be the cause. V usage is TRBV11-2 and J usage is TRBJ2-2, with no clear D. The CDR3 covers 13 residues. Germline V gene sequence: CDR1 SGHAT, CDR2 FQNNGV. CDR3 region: CVSSLKGTRELFF. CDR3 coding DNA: TGTGTCAGCAGCTTAAAAGGAACCCGGGAGCTGTTTTTT.

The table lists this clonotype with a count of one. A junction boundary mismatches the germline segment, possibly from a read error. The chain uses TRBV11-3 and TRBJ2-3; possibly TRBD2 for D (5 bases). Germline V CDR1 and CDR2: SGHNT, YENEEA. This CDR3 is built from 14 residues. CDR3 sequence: CASSARAQKDTQYF. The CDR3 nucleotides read TGTGCCAGCAGCGCGAGGGCGCAAAAGGATACGCAATATTTT.

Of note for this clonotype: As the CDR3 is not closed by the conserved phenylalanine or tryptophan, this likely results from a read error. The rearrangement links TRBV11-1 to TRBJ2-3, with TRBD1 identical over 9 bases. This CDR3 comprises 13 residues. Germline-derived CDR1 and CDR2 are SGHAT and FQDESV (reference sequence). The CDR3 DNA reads TGTGCCAACAGCGGGACAGGGCCAGATACGCAGTATCTT. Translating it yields CANSGTGPDTQYL.

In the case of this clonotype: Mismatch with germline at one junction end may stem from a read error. In DNA, the CDR3 is TGTGTCAGTTCGGGCTACCAGAGCTCCTACAATGAGCAGGTCTTC. Translation gives CVSSGYQSSYNEQVF. The chain couples TRBV6-5 to TRBJ2-1; no clear D gene. Germline CDR1 and CDR2: MNHEY and SVGAGI. This CDR3 region has 15 residues.

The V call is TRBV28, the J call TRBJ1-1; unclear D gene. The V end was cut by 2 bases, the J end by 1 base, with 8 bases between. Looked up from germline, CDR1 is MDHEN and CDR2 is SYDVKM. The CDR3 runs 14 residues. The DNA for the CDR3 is TGTGCCAGCAGTTTACGAGTAGGGAACACTGAAGCTTTCTTT. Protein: CASSLRVGNTEAFF.

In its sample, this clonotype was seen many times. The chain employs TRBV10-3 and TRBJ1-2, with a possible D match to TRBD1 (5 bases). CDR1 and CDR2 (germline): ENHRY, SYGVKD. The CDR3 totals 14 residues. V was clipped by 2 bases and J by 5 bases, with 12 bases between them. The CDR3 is CAISETGTYYGYTF. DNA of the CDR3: TGTGCCATCAGTGAGACCGGGACCTATTATGGCTACACCTTC.

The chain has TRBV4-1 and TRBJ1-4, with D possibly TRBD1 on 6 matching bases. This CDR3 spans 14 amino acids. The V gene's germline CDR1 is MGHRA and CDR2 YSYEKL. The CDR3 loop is CSSKQGATNEKLFF. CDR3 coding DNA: TGCTCTAGCAAACAGGGTGCAACTAATGAAAAACTGTTTTTT.

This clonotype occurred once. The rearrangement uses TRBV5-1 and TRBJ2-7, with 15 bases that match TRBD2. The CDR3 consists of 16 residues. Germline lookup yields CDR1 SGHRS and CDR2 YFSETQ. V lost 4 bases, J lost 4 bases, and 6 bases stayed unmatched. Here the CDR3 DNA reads TGCGCCAGCAGCGACGAGGGACTAGCGGGAGGTTACGAGCAGTACTTC. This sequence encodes CASSDEGLAGGYEQYF.

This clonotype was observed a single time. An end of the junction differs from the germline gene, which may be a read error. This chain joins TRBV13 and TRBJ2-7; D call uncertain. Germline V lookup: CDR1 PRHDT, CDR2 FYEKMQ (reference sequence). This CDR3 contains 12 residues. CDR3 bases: TGTGTCAGCAGCTTAGGGTCCTACGAGCAGTACTTC. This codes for CVSSLGSYEQYF.

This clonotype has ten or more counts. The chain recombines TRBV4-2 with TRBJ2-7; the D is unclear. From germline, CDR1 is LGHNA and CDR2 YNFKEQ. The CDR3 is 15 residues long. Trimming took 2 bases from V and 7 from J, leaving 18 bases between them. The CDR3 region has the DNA TGTGCCAGCAGCCAACGGGCCGGCGCGCCCGGGGAGCAGTACTTC. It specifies CASSQRAGAPGEQYF.

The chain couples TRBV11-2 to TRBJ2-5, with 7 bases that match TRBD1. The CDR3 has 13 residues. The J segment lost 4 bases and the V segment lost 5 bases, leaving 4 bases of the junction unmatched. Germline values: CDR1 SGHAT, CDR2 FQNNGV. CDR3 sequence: CASSRTGTETQYF. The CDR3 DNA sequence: TGTGCCAGCAGCCGGACAGGAACAGAGACCCAGTACTTC.

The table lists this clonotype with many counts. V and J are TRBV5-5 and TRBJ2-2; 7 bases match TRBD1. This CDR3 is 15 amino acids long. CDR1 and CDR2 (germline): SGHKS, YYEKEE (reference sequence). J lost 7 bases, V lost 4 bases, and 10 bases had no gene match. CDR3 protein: CASSQPGTVNGELFF. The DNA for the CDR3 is TGTGCCAGCAGCCAACCCGGGACAGTTAACGGGGAGCTGTTTTTT. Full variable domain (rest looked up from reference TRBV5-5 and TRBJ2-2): DAGVTQSPTHLIKTRGQQVTLRCSPISGHKSVSWYQQVLGQGPQFIFQYYEKEERGRGNFPDRFSARQFPNYSSELNVNALLLGDSALYLCASSQPGTVNGELFFGEGSRLTVL.

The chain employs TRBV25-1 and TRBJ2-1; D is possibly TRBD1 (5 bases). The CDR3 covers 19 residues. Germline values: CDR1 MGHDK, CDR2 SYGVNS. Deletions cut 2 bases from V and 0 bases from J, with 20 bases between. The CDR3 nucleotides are TGTGCCAGCAGTGAAGTTGGGGCAGGGCCTGCACCCTCCTACAATGAGCAGTTCTTC. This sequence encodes CASSEVGAGPAPSYNEQFF.

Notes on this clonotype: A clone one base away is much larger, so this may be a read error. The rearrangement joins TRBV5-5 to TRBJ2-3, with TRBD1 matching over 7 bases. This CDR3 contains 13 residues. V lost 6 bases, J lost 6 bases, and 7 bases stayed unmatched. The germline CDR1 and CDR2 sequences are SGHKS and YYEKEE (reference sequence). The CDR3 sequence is CASNDREADTQYF. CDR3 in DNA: TGTGCCAGCAATGACAGGGAAGCCGATACGCAGTATTTT. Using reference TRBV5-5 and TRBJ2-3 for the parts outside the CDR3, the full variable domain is DAGVTQSPTHLIKTRGQQVTLRCSPISGHKSVSWYQQVLGQGPQFIFQYYEKEERGRGNFPDRFSARQFPNYSSELNVNALLLGDSALYLCASNDREADTQYFGPGTRLTVL.

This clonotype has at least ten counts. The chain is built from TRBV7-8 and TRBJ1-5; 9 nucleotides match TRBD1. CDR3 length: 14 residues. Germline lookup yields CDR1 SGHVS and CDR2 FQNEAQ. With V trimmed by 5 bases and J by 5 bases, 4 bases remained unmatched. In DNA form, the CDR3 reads TGTGCCAGCAGCGCCCGGACAGGGGATCAGCCCCAGCATTTT. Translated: CASSARTGDQPQHF. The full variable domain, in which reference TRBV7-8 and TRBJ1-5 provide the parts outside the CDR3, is GAGVSQSPRYKVAKRGQDVALRCDPISGHVSLFWYQQALGQGPEFLTYFQNEAQLDKSGLPSDRFFAERPEGSVSTLKIQRTQQEDSAVYLCASSARTGDQPQHFGDGTRLSIL.

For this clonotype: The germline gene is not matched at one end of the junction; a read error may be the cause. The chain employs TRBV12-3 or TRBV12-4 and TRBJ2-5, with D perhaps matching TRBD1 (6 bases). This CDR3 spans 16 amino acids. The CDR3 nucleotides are TGTGCCAGGAGTTCCTGGGACATGGTAGCACAAGAGACCCAGTACTTC. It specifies CARSSWDMVAQETQYF.

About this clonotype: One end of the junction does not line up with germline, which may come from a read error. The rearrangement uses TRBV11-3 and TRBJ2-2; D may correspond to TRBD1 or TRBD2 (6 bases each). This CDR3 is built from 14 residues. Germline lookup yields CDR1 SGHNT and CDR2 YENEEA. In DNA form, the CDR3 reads TGTGCCAGCAGCTTGACTAGGGGGGTCGGGGAGCCGTTTTTT. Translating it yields CASSLTRGVGEPFF.

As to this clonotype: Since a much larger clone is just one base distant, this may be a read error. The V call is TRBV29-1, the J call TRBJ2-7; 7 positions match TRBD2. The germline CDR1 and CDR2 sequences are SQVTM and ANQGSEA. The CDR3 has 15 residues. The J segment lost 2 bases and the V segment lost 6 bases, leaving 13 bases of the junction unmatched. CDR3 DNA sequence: TGCAGCGTCCCTAGCCCAAACGGGAGGACCTACGAGCAGTACTTC. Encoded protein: CSVPSPNGRTYEQYF.

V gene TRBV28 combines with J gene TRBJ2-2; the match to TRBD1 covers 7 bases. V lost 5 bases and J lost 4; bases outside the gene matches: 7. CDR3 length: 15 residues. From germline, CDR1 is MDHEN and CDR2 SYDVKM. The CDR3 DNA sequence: TGTGCCAGCAGTCTCGAGGGGACAGTCACCGGGGAGCTGTTTTTT. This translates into CASSLEGTVTGELFF.

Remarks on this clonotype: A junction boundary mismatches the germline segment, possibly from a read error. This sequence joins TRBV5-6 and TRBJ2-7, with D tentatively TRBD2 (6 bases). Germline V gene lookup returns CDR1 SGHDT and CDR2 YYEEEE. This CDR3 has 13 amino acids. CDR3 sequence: CASSRVARREHYF. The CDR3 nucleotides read TGTGCCAGCAGCCGTGTTGCTAGGAGGGAGCACTACTTC.

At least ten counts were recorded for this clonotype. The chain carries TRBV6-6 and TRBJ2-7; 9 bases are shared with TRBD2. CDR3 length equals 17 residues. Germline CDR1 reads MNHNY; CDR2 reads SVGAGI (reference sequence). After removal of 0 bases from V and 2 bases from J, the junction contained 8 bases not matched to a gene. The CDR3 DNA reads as TGTGCCAGCAGTTACTCTTTGGTAGCGGGAGAGACCTACGAGCAGTACTTC. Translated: CASSYSLVAGETYEQYF.

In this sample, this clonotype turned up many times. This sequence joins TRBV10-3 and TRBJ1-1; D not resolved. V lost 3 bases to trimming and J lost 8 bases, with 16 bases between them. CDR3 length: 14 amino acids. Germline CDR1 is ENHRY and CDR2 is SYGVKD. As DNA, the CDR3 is TGTGCCATCAGTGATAGTGTAATACGAAAGGAAGCTTTCTTT. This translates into CAISDSVIRKEAFF.

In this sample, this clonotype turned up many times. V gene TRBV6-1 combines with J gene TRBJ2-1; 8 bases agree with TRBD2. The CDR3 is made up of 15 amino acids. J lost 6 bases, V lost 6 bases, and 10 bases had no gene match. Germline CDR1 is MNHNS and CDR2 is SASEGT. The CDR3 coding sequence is TGTGCCAGCAGAAAAGCGGGGGCCGGAATCAATGAGCAGTTCTTC. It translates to CASRKAGAGINEQFF.

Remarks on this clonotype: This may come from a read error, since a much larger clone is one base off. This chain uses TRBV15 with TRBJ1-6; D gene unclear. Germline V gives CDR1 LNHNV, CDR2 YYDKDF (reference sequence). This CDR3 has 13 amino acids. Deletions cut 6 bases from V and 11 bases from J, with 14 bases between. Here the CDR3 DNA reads TGTGCCACCAGGACGAGATGGTGGACACCCCTCCACTTT. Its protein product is CATRTRWWTPLHF.

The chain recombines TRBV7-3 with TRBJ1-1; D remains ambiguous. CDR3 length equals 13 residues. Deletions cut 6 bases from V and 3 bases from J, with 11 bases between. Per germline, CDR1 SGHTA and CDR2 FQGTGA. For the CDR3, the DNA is TGTGCCAGCAGTCGAGAACGGGACACTGAAGCTTTCTTT. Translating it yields CASSRERDTEAFF.

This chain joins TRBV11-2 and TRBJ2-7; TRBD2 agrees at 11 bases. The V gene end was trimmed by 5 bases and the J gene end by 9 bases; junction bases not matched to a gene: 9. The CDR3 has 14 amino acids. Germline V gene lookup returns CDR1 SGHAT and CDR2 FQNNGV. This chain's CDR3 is CASSPRTSGYGQYF. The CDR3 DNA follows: TGTGCCAGCAGCCCGAGGACTAGCGGGTATGGGCAGTACTTC.

The CDR3 DNA follows: TGTGCCAGCAGCTTTCGGGGGTACGAAAACATTCAGTACTTC. Translation: CASSFRGYENIQYF. The V call is TRBV5-6, the J call TRBJ2-4; TRBD2 is a possible D gene (6 bases). V was shortened by 2 bases and J by 5 bases, with 11 bases between the two germline ends. This CDR3 contains 14 residues. CDR1 is SGHDT and CDR2 is YYEEEE in the germline V gene.

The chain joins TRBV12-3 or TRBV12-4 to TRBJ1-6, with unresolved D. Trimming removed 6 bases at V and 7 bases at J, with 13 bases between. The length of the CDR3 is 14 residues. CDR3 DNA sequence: TGTGCCAGCAGATCCTCTAGGGAAAATTCACCCCTCCACTTT. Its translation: CASRSSRENSPLHF.

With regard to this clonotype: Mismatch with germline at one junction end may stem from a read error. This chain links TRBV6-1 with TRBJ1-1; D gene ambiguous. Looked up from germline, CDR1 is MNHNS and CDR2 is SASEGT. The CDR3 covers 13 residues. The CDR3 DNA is TGTGTCAGCAGTCAGAGCGGTGAGGGAAGAGCTTTCTTT. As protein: CVSSQSGEGRAFF.

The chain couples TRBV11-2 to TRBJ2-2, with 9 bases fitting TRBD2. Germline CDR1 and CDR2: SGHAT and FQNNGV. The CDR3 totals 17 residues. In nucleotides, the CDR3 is TGTGCATGCATCTCGGGACTAGCTGGGACTTACAGTAAGGAGCTGTTTTTT. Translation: CACISGLAGTYSKELFF.